A selection of T cell receptor beta chains follows, all from one sample in a study of T cell repertoires in cytomegalovirus infection. The antigens for these receptors are not known. MiXCR, run by TCRdb on the reads, gives a single entry per CDR3 protein. The sample lists some 590,000 distinct CDR3 sequences; about 40% were seen once. This specimen was cultured PBMCs, taken from culture after CMV antigen stimulation. The source of these receptors is a human donor in good health (CMV status not recorded). Some clones in this sample may be carry-over from other donors' samples. The CDR3 runs from the conserved cysteine through the conserved F or W. A D gene is named only where the DNA matches it firmly. Clone size appears in some rows only: once, few, many, or a class for an expanded clone.

d_gene: -; j_gene: TRBJ1-6; abundance: -; v_gene: TRBV4-1; CDR3nt: TGCGCCAGCAGCCAGCTCTTTGGGGCTAATTCACCCCTCCACTTT; CDR3aa: CASSQLFGANSPLHF
d_gene: -; j_gene: TRBJ2-2; abundance: few; v_gene: TRBV5-1; CDR3nt: TGCGCCAGCAGCTTGGCCGGGGGTAGCCTGATCAGGGAGCTGTTTTTT; CDR3aa: CASSLAGGSLIRELFF
d_gene: -; j_gene: TRBJ1-4; abundance: -; v_gene: TRBV5-5; CDR3nt: TGTGCCAGCAGCCCCTCCTCGGCGAATGAAAAACTGTTTTTT; CDR3aa: CASSPSSANEKLFF
d_gene: TRBD2; j_gene: TRBJ2-7; abundance: -; v_gene: TRBV7-2; CDR3nt: TGTGCCAGCAGACAAACTAGCGGGAGAGACGAGCAGTACTTC; CDR3aa: CASRQTSGRDEQYF
d_gene: -; j_gene: TRBJ1-5; abundance: -; v_gene: TRBV7-9; CDR3nt: TGTGCCAGCAGCTTATCAGAGGAGTTCAATCAGCCCCAGCATTTT; CDR3aa: CASSLSEEFNQPQHF
d_gene: -; j_gene: TRBJ1-5; abundance: -; v_gene: TRBV6-1; CDR3nt: TGTGCCAGCAGTCCTTCTAATTTAGGGAGACAGGACAATCAGCCCCAGCATTTT; CDR3aa: CASSPSNLGRQDNQPQHF
d_gene: -; j_gene: TRBJ2-3; abundance: -; v_gene: TRBV28; CDR3nt: TGTGCCAGCAGTCCCCCCGGCCCTCGAGATACGCAGTATTTT; CDR3aa: CASSPPGPRDTQYF
d_gene: -; j_gene: TRBJ2-7; abundance: few; v_gene: TRBV7-8; CDR3nt: TGTGCCAGCATTGACCCGGGACCGTCTTCTGGAGGGTACGAGCAGTACTTC; CDR3aa: CASIDPGPSSGGYEQYF
d_gene: -; j_gene: TRBJ1-1; abundance: -; v_gene: TRBV7-2; CDR3nt: TGTGCCAGCAGCGCTAACGGGCAGAACACTGAAGCTTTCTTT; CDR3aa: CASSANGQNTEAFF
d_gene: -; j_gene: TRBJ2-1; abundance: few; v_gene: TRBV5-1; CDR3nt: TGCGCCAGCAGGGGAGCGGGTACGCTAGGCTATGAGCAGTTCTTC; CDR3aa: CASRGAGTLGYEQFF
d_gene: -; j_gene: TRBJ1-5; abundance: few; v_gene: TRBV6-2/TRBV6-3; CDR3nt: TGTGCCAGCAGTTCGAGAATTGGCAGGATCCAGCCCCAGCATTTT; CDR3aa: CASSSRIGRIQPQHF
d_gene: -; j_gene: TRBJ1-1; abundance: -; v_gene: TRBV11-2; CDR3nt: TGTGCCAGCAGCTTTTCGGGGGGCAGTGAAGCTTTCTTT; CDR3aa: CASSFSGGSEAFF
d_gene: -; j_gene: TRBJ2-1; abundance: -; v_gene: TRBV12-3/TRBV12-4; CDR3nt: TGTGCCAGCACCCCCGGACCTACGTGGAATGAGCAGTTCTTC; CDR3aa: CASTPGPTWNEQFF
d_gene: TRBD1; j_gene: TRBJ2-7; abundance: few; v_gene: TRBV7-6; CDR3nt: TGTGCCAGCAGCTCACAGGGGGCCTCCCTCCTCTACGAGCAGTACTTC; CDR3aa: CASSSQGASLLYEQYF
d_gene: -; j_gene: TRBJ1-1; abundance: few; v_gene: TRBV20-1; CDR3nt: TGCAGTGCTAGAGATAGCATCGGCATGAACACTGAAGCTTTCTTT; CDR3aa: CSARDSIGMNTEAFF
d_gene: TRBD1; j_gene: TRBJ1-4; abundance: -; v_gene: TRBV19; CDR3nt: TGTGCCAGCAGCGACAGGGCCATTATAAACTTGAACCAACTGTTTTTT; CDR3aa: CASSDRAIINLNQLFF
d_gene: -; j_gene: TRBJ1-5; abundance: -; v_gene: TRBV10-3; CDR3nt: TGTGCCATCAGTGGACAGGACAATCAGCCCCAGCATTTT; CDR3aa: CAISGQDNQPQHF
d_gene: -; j_gene: TRBJ2-4; abundance: -; v_gene: TRBV2; CDR3nt: TGTGCCAGCAGTGAAGGTTCTGTATTTCTAGCCAAAAACATTCAGTACTTC; CDR3aa: CASSEGSVFLAKNIQYF
d_gene: -; j_gene: TRBJ1-4; abundance: few; v_gene: TRBV12-3/TRBV12-4; CDR3nt: TGTGCCAGCAACCAAAGGGGCCCCCAGGGGAGACTGTTTTTT; CDR3aa: CASNQRGPQGRLFF